The entry below describes one T cell receptor beta chain. This clone was recorded only once. It has no known antigen specificity. The sample holds no much larger clone one base away, and base qualities are not on file. Library preparation used the immunoSEQ multiplex PCR assay. As for how the authors treated the data: To diagnose cytomegalovirus status from the catalog of TCR beta chain sequences, a statistical classification framework was built. Imported from immuneACCESS, the table was reduced by TCRdb to in-frame sequences with V and J called. These copies leave out some clones; in studies compared against another copy, an unresolved V gene accounts for under half, and the cause of the remainder is not known. The V and J calls and clone size come from that table; D and trimming were worked out from the DNA. The sample includes approximately 190,000 clones, with approximately 84% observed a single time. 6% to 9% of the sample comes from the top ten.

From the cysteine up to the phenylalanine, the CDR3 has a length of 16 residues. The entry retains the CDR3 DNA only, 48 bases that are in frame from base 1. Compared with germline, V lacks 2 bases and J lacks 5 bases; bases without a gene match: 9. The germline V gene sets CDR1 to KGHSH and CDR2 to LQKENI. These data are taken from a study of cytomegalovirus exposure and HLA in healthy donors (dated by TCRdb to about 2017). In the study overall: The 500 to 800 repertoires of the first cohort and the 110 or so validation repertoires were produced on the same platform, according to a later analysis. Along with the approximately 650-subject first cohort, a separate validation cohort of around 120 different subjects was used. To predict cytomegalovirus infection status, the study brought together high-throughput TCR immunosequencing, statistical association of individual TCRs with disease status, and machine learning. The study aimed to test whether signatures of past pathogen exposure could be identified by cataloging public T cell receptors.

Donors formed part of the validation cohort, which comprised over a hundred subjects and was distinct from the first cohort of 670 or so subjects. Results and caveats for the whole study, not just this receptor: In the study, some 180 TCR beta chains were listed as associated with cytomegalovirus. The authors suggested that the approach could potentially be generalized to other disease states and immunological phenotypes. A later analysis found that TCRs clustered in the first cohort also tended to co-occur in the approximately 120 validation repertoires, with approximately 94% of cluster scores above 0. All 120 or so repertoires were used to score co-occurrence in the validation cohort in a later analysis, because that analysis had no HLA typing for the cohort. A few of the identified cytomegalovirus-associated TCR beta chains were confirmed in vitro to be specific for cytomegalovirus antigens. The classifier was reported to diagnose cytomegalovirus status with high specificity and sensitivity in both the original and validation cohorts. Across donors, most TCR sequences were observed very rarely, whereas some public TCRs were present in many individuals.

The rearranged chain carries TRBV18 and TRBJ1-1; 9 bases in the middle match TRBD1. Material: PBMCs. This clonotype was obtained from a man between 18 and 29 years old in good health and CMV-seropositive. The nucleotide sequence reads TGTGCCAGCTCACCAAACTCCGGGACAGGGTGGACTGAAGCTTTCTTT. This yields the protein CASSPNSGTGWTEAFF.